The next 29 T cell receptor beta chains were all read from a single sample in a study of post-analysis software for immune sequencing data. Study-wide findings and caveats: The study found TRBV5-6, TRBV5-1 and TRBV20-1 among 5 or 6 TRBV segments more frequent in patients than controls.

The antigens for these receptors are not known. Unique molecular identifiers had been added to the TCR beta cDNA libraries. TCRdb used MiXCR to reprocess the PCR reads, holding one entry per CDR3 protein. The repertoire holds approximately 770,000 distinct CDR3 sequences, 40% to 55% seen once, with just under 5% in the top ten. The sample taken for sequencing was blood. The origin of the receptors is a girl aged 5-17 years with multiple sclerosis.

A single count supports this clonotype. This chain links TRBV5-6 with TRBJ2-5; either TRBD1 or TRBD2 may fit D (6 bases each). The end of the DNA is better explained by TRBJ2-4, so the J call may be wrong. This CDR3 spans 19 amino acids. Germline lookup yields CDR1 SGHDT and CDR2 YYEEEE. The CDR3 is CASSFRFKGGFGGKNIQYF. CDR3 in DNA: TGTGCCAGCAGCTTCCGTTTTAAGGGGGGATTTGGAGGCAAAAACATTCAGTACTTC.

The genes are TRBV20-1 and TRBJ2-6; no definite D call. This CDR3 is built from 14 residues. V was shortened by 1 base and J by 2 bases, with 6 bases between the two germline ends. CDR1 is DFQATT and CDR2 is SNEGSKA in the germline V gene (reference sequence). DNA for the CDR3: TGCAGTGCTAGAGCGAGTCCTGGGGCCAACGTCCTGACTTTC. As protein: CSARASPGANVLTF.

This clonotype has a handful of counts. This chain uses TRBV5-1 with TRBJ2-7; D is unresolved. Deletions cut 4 bases from V and 3 bases from J, with 17 bases between. Germline values: CDR1 SGHRS, CDR2 YFSETQ. The CDR3 covers 15 residues. The CDR3 protein is CASSPTADSFYEQYF. CDR3 nucleotide sequence: TGCGCCAGCAGCCCTACGGCAGACTCCTTCTACGAGCAGTACTTC.

The J gene is TRBJ2-1, the V gene TRBV10-3; possible D gene TRBD2, 7 bases. There are 14 residues in the CDR3. Germline V gives CDR1 ENHRY, CDR2 SYGVKD. V was pared by 8 bases and J by 5 bases, with 16 bases between. The CDR3 is CAIAGAGTHNEQFF. DNA of the CDR3: TGTGCCATCGCGGGGGCGGGAACACACAATGAGCAGTTCTTC.

The V gene is TRBV20-1, the J gene TRBJ2-1, with TRBD2 as a possible D gene (6 bases). Germline values: CDR1 DFQATT, CDR2 SNEGSKA (reference sequence). V lost 6 bases to trimming and J lost 4 bases, with 28 bases between them. This CDR3 has 18 residues. The CDR3 loop reads CSAQDPAGRDSFYNEQFF. Written as DNA, the CDR3 is TGCAGTGCCCAAGACCCTGCCGGGAGAGATAGCTTTTACAATGAGCAGTTCTTC.

In this sample, this clonotype turned up once. The rearrangement links TRBV11-2 to TRBJ2-3; D remains unclear. The CDR3 contains 13 residues. Germline CDR1 reads SGHAT; CDR2 reads FQNNGV. V lost 5 bases, J lost 4 bases, and 10 bases lay in between. The CDR3 sequence is CASSLDESDTQYF. DNA for the CDR3: TGTGCCAGCAGCCTCGATGAGTCAGATACGCAGTATTTT.

The J gene is TRBJ1-1, the V gene TRBV4-1; no firm D call. V lost 4 bases and J lost 4, with 22 bases in between. The germline CDR1 and CDR2 sequences are MGHRA and YSYEKL. The CDR3 contains 17 residues. The CDR3 loop reads CASSPYLSGDISTEAFF. For the CDR3, the DNA is TGCGCCAGCAGCCCTTACCTTTCCGGGGATATAAGCACTGAAGCTTTCTTT.

The sample holds a few counts of this clonotype. The chain combines TRBV27 with TRBJ2-5; no clear D. The CDR3 contains 14 residues. Looked up from germline, CDR1 is MNHEY and CDR2 is SMNVEV (reference sequence). The V gene lost 0 bases and the J gene lost 7 bases, with 12 bases spanning the gap. The CDR3 reads CASSLSSGIRTQYF. In DNA, the CDR3 is TGTGCCAGCAGTTTATCGTCTGGGATAAGGACCCAGTACTTC.

The chain joins TRBV27 to TRBJ2-1; D not resolved. This CDR3 is built from 15 residues. Trimming shortened V by 2 bases and J by 2 bases, and 10 bases separated the two germline ends. The germline gives CDR1 MNHEY, CDR2 SMNVEV (reference sequence). CDR3 in DNA: TGTGCCAGCAGTTTAATGGGCTCTCCCTACAATGAGCAGTTCTTC. Its protein is CASSLMGSPYNEQFF.

In this sample, this clonotype turned up once. J is TRBJ2-5 and V is TRBV9; tentatively, D is TRBD1 (6 bases). CDR1 and CDR2 (germline): SGDLS, YYNGEE. CDR3 length: 14 amino acids. V shed 7 bases and J shed 1 base, with 14 bases lying between them. CDR3 sequence reads: CASGGPRGQETQYF. CDR3 coding DNA: TGTGCCAGCGGAGGACCCAGGGGCCAAGAGACCCAGTACTTC.

The CDR3 protein is CSARDGTSVHNEQFF. DNA of the CDR3: TGCAGTGCTAGAGACGGGACTAGCGTTCACAATGAGCAGTTCTTC. The chain has TRBV20-1 and TRBJ2-1; 10 nucleotides match TRBD2. Per germline, CDR1 DFQATT and CDR2 SNEGSKA (reference sequence). The CDR3 sequence is 15 residues long. The V segment lost 0 bases and the J segment 5 bases; nucleotides outside the gene matches: 4.

The chain uses TRBV30 and TRBJ1-2; possibly TRBD1 for D (5 bases). The CDR3 runs to 13 residues. CDR1 is GTSNPN, CDR2 SVGIG, per germline (reference sequence). The V end was cut by 3 bases, the J end by 13 bases, with 21 bases between. The CDR3 DNA reads TGTGCCTGGAGCCGCGACAGACCCAGAGAGGGCACCTTC. This sequence encodes CAWSRDRPREGTF.

This chain links TRBV29-1 with TRBJ2-3; 10 positions agree with TRBD2. V shed 7 bases and J 0 bases; nucleotides not matched to a gene: 7. Germline CDR1 reads SQVTM; CDR2 reads ANQGSEA. This CDR3 is 15 amino acids long. This CDR3 is CSAPTSGVSTDTQYF. CDR3 nucleotide sequence: TGCAGCGCACCCACTAGCGGGGTTAGCACAGATACGCAGTATTTT.

The chain links TRBV3-1 to TRBJ2-7; tentative D call: TRBD1 (5 bases). V was shortened by 4 bases and J by 3 bases, with 22 bases between the two germline ends. This CDR3 has 17 amino acids. From germline, CDR1 is LGHDT and CDR2 YNNKEL (reference sequence). CDR3 coding DNA: TGTGCCAGCAGCCCGCCTGGGCAGGGATTCAGAATCTACGAGCAGTACTTC. Translation gives CASSPPGQGFRIYEQYF.

This chain connects TRBV12-3 or TRBV12-4 to TRBJ2-5; D is possibly TRBD1 (5 bases). Judging by the DNA end, TRBJ2-7 fits better; the J call may be wrong. CDR3 size: 14 residues. This chain's CDR3 is CASSWGSSGSEQYF. The CDR3, as DNA: TGTGCCAGCAGCTGGGGCTCCTCGGGTAGCGAGCAGTACTTC.

The genes are TRBV30 and TRBJ2-5; a possible D gene is TRBD2 (8 bases). The better agreement between TRBJ2-7 and the DNA end casts doubt on the J call. There are 14 residues in the CDR3. Germline CDR1 reads GTSNPN; CDR2 reads SVGIG (reference sequence). The CDR3 sequence is CAWDRASGPSEQYF. The CDR3 DNA reads TGTGCCTGGGACAGGGCTAGCGGGCCCAGCGAGCAGTACTTC.

This clonotype was picked up one time. V usage is TRBV9 and J usage is TRBJ2-1; D uncertain. The V gene lost 4 bases and the J gene lost 8 bases, with 13 bases spanning the gap. CDR3 length equals 13 residues. CDR1 and CDR2 (germline): SGDLS, YYNGEE. The CDR3 DNA is TGTGCCAGCAGCCCCCCCCCATTTGATGAGCAGTTCTTC. This codes for CASSPPPFDEQFF.

There are many counts of this clonotype. V is TRBV9 and J is TRBJ2-1; D is uncertain. Trimming took 4 bases from V and 5 from J, leaving 7 bases between them. This CDR3 region has 12 residues. Germline-derived CDR1 and CDR2 are SGDLS and YYNGEE. As DNA, the CDR3 is TGTGCCAGCAGCCGATGGAACAATGAGCAGTTCTTC. Translated: CASSRWNNEQFF.

The gene calls are TRBV7-9 and TRBJ1-1; 7 positions match TRBD1. CDR1 SEHNR and CDR2 FQNEAQ come from the germline V gene (reference sequence). The CDR3 totals 13 residues. The V and J ends lost 6 bases and 4 bases, in that order; junction bases with no gene match: 5. Here the CDR3 reads CASRSSGGTEAFF. CDR3 bases: TGTGCCAGCAGGTCTTCAGGGGGCACTGAAGCTTTCTTT.

The chain links TRBV27 to TRBJ2-7, with TRBD2 matching 7 bases. Germline V gene lookup returns CDR1 MNHEY and CDR2 SMNVEV (reference sequence). Unmatched junction bases numbered 4, after V lost 6 bases and J lost 2 bases. CDR3 length equals 13 residues. CDR3 sequence (DNA): TGTGCCAGCAGAGGCGGGAGCGCCTACGAGCAGTACTTC. Its translation: CASRGGSAYEQYF.

V gene TRBV6-2 or TRBV6-3 combines with J gene TRBJ2-3, with 7 positions matching TRBD2. The V segment lost 2 bases and the J segment 5 bases; nucleotides outside the gene matches: 4. Germline-derived CDR1 and CDR2 are MNHEY and SVGEGT. CDR3 length: 14 amino acids. The CDR3 loop reads CASSYDPGGDTQYF. As DNA, the CDR3 is TGTGCCAGCAGTTACGACCCGGGGGGAGATACGCAGTATTTT.

The V and J genes are TRBV7-9 and TRBJ2-5, with D perhaps matching TRBD2 (6 bases). Trimming removed 1 base at V and 4 bases at J, with 10 bases between. The CDR3 length is 14 residues. The germline V gene encodes CDR1 SEHNR and CDR2 FQNEAQ (reference sequence). The CDR3 protein is CASSLVEGRETQYF. The CDR3 bases are TGTGCCAGCAGCTTAGTGGAGGGACGAGAGACCCAGTACTTC.

The CDR3 nucleotides are TGTGCCAGCAGCCCCTTAGCGGGAGGTCTCCCCCCCAATGGGCAGTACTTC. Protein sequence: CASSPLAGGLPPNGQYF. V and J are TRBV7-9 and TRBJ2-5; TRBD2 matches at 10 bases. This CDR3 region has 17 residues. V was pared by 5 bases and J by 11 bases, with 20 bases of the junction left unmatched. Germline assignment: CDR1 SEHNR and CDR2 FQNEAQ (reference sequence).

V gene TRBV12-3 or TRBV12-4 combines with J gene TRBJ1-4, with D perhaps matching TRBD1 (6 bases). Trimming pared 4 bases from V and 3 bases from J, leaving 12 bases between. The CDR3 is 15 residues long. CDR3 sequence reads: CASSSNRVPNEKLFF. DNA of the CDR3: TGTGCCAGCAGTTCCAACAGGGTGCCTAATGAAAAACTGTTTTTT.

The chain joins TRBV6-5 to TRBJ2-7; D might be TRBD2 (6 bases). This CDR3 has 13 residues. The V end was cut by 4 bases, the J end by 6 bases, with 13 bases between. Germline CDR1 MNHEY, CDR2 SVGAGI. CDR3 residues: CASSSGLRSEQYF. The CDR3 nucleotides are TGTGCCAGCAGTTCGGGACTGCGTAGCGAGCAGTACTTC.

The chain recombines TRBV11-2 with TRBJ2-7; TRBD1 aligns across 11 bases. This CDR3 comprises 15 residues. Germline V gene data show CDR1 as SGHAT and CDR2 as FQNNGV. V gave up 5 bases and J gave up 7 bases; unmatched junction bases: 10. The CDR3: CASSQGQGAVWEQYF. CDR3 nucleotide sequence: TGTGCCAGCAGCCAAGGACAGGGGGCAGTTTGGGAGCAGTACTTC.

This clonotype was seen only a few times. The V and J genes are TRBV6-4 and TRBJ2-3, with D possibly TRBD2 on 6 matching bases. There are 14 residues in the CDR3. Germline V CDR1 and CDR2: MRHNA, SNTAGT. Deletions cut 2 bases from V and 1 base from J, with 7 bases between. CDR3 sequence (DNA): TGTGCCAGCAGTGACGAGCGGGGCACAGATACGCAGTATTTT. Translated: CASSDERGTDTQYF.

This clonotype appeared a few times. This rearrangement joins TRBV29-1 to TRBJ1-2, with 7 bases lining up with TRBD1. The V segment lost 4 bases and the J segment 4 bases; nucleotides outside the gene matches: 18. This CDR3 region has 17 residues. CDR1 SQVTM and CDR2 ANQGSEA come from the germline V gene. CDR3 sequence reads: CSVATSTGDTSAYGYTF. The CDR3 region has the DNA TGCAGCGTTGCCACCTCAACAGGGGACACATCCGCCTATGGCTACACCTTC.

The chain carries TRBV5-1 and TRBJ2-7; 16 nucleotides agree with TRBD2. In germline, CDR1 is SGHRS, CDR2 YFSETQ. V was pared by 4 bases and J by 4 bases, with 5 bases of the junction left unmatched. This CDR3 is 16 amino acids long. CDR3 sequence (DNA): TGCGCCAGCAGCCAGGGACTAGCGGGAGGGCCGTACGAGCAGTACTTC. Translation gives CASSQGLAGGPYEQYF.